The clone carrying this T cell receptor (beta chain) was seen many times. TCRdb reanalysed the 5' RACE reads using MiXCR and keeps one entry per CDR3 protein. The table records about 100,000 distinct CDR3 sequences, less than 15% of them present only once. The entry originates in a study of early T cells in non-severe SARS-CoV-2 infection. In the study overall: The input, bulk RNA from unsorted whole blood, was sequenced, and chains were unpaired.

Between the trimmed V and J ends, which lost 3 bases and 3 bases, there was a span of 15 bases. The CDR3 has 15 amino acids. Germline CDR1 and CDR2: SGHAT and FQDESV (reference sequence). V is TRBV11-1 and J is TRBJ2-7; possible D gene TRBD1, 6 bases. The TCR was taken from an adult who was a healthcare worker with PCR-confirmed SARS-CoV-2 infection or an uninfected control (not recorded which). Material for sequencing was whole blood. CDR3 DNA: TGTGCCAGCAGCTTGTTCGGACAGCCAAACTACGAGCAGTACTTC. It translates to CASSLFGQPNYEQYF.